This T cell receptor (beta chain) was sequenced in a study of T cell repertoires in urothelial bladder cancer (dated by TCRdb to about 2019). A note on the overall study: Of the roughly 12 resected lesions, three were clinically staged as cT0, three as cTa, three as cT1 and three as cT2 or greater. About 13 patients who had bladder lesions and were undergoing transurethral resection were prospectively identified. In the study, clonality of the TCR repertoire in bladder tumors was compared against clonality in benign bladder inflammation. Approximately eleven resected bladder lesions, consisting of urothelial carcinoma (UC+) and benign (UC-) specimens, were examined. Broader findings and caveats from the paper: Fewer T cells were found in urothelial carcinoma specimens than in benign specimens, with medians of roughly 5,600 and 26,000, respectively. A single T-cell clone reached up to roughly 17% of infiltrating lymphocytes in carcinoma specimens, compared with approximately 1.8% in benign specimens. A median tumor infiltrating lymphocyte percentage of 2% was observed in carcinoma specimens, compared with about 12% in benign specimens.

The germline V gene gives CDR1 as ENHRY and CDR2 as SYGVKD. The CDR3 sequence holds 12 residues, the cysteine and phenylalanine included. Only the CDR3 region is kept as DNA, spanning 36 bases read in frame from base 1. The V and J ends are trimmed by 5 bases and 3 bases, leaving 7 bases between them. The TCR beta chain CDR3 region was sequenced with the immunoSEQ assay. The original pipeline was this. For each specimen, T-cell fraction, clonal dominance and maximum TCR clone frequency were calculated. TCRdb provides this immuneACCESS table in a form limited to in-frame rearrangements. Some clones are lacking; in checked studies, under half of them reflect an unresolved V gene, and why the rest are absent is not known. The DNA was the basis for D and trimming; V, J and clone size are from that table. Recorded for this sample are approximately 11,000 clones; around 65% of them occurred a single time. Clones ranked in the top ten supply around 7.3% of the sample.

On this clone itself: No cognate antigen has been identified for it. The sample holds no much larger clone one base away, and base qualities are not on file.

Resected bladder lesions that lacked urothelial carcinoma were classed as benign (UC-) specimens. Bladder lesion specimens were obtained at transurethral resection and were stored at -80C. From bladder specimens obtained at transurethral resection, DNA was extracted. Recombination joined TRBV10-3 with TRBJ1-1; TRBD1 is perhaps the D gene, given 5 matching bases. The specimen sequenced was tumor-infiltrating cells from bladder cancer. The receptor's source is a human donor with a benign inflammatory bladder lesion. The DNA reads TGTGCCATCAGTCCGGGGGACACTGAAGCTTTCTTT. This is translated as CAISPGDTEAFF.